A single sample is the source of the 8 T cell receptor beta chains below, sequenced in a study of T cell repertoires in cytomegalovirus infection. The antigens these receptors bind are not known. TCRdb called the reads again in MiXCR, with one record for every CDR3 protein. The table has about 830,000 distinct CDR3 sequences, approximately 29% seen once. The sequenced sample was cultured CD8+ T cells from PBMCs, obtained from culture after CMV antigen stimulation. All receptors come from a human donor in good health (CMV status not recorded). Some clones in this sample may be carry-over from other donors' samples.

J is TRBJ1-5 and V is TRBV19; D is ambiguous. The CDR3 loop spans 13 amino acids. V was pared by 4 bases and J by 5 bases, with 9 bases between. Germline V gene data show CDR1 as LNHDA and CDR2 as SQIVND (reference sequence). The CDR3 DNA follows: TGTGCCAGTAGTACCGGGCCCTATCAGCCCCAGCATTTT. Translated, it gives CASSTGPYQPQHF.

About this clonotype itself: Being one base from a much bigger clone, this may be a read error. The genes are TRBV7-9 and TRBJ1-2; no clear D gene. The CDR3 length is 14 residues. Germline V gene lookup returns CDR1 SEHNR and CDR2 FQNEAQ (reference sequence). V was trimmed by 5 bases and J by 4 bases, leaving 14 bases between them. The CDR3 loop reads CASSVGEGTYGYTF. As DNA, the CDR3 is TGTGCCAGCAGCGTAGGAGAGGGAACCTATGGCTACACCTTC. The full variable domain, in which reference TRBV7-9 and TRBJ1-2 provide the parts outside the CDR3, is DTGVSQNPRHKITKRGQNVTFRCDPISEHNRLYWYRQTLGQGPEFLTYFQNEAQLEKSRLLSDRFSAERPKGSFSTLEIQRTEQGDSAMYLCASSVGEGTYGYTFGSGTRLTVV.

This clonotype was counted a single time. The CDR3 spells CASSFDPTGSNEQYF. CDR3 sequence (DNA): TGTGCCAGCAGCTTTGACCCGACAGGTAGTAACGAGCAGTACTTC. The gene calls are TRBV7-6 and TRBJ2-7; D possibly corresponds to TRBD1 (6 bases). The V end lost 3 bases, the J end lost 5 bases, and 17 bases lay between the germline ends. CDR1 is SGHVS and CDR2 is FNYEAQ in the germline V gene. There are 15 residues in the CDR3.

V usage is TRBV5-4 and J usage is TRBJ2-3, with D possibly matching TRBD1 (6 bases). Germline-derived CDR1 and CDR2 are SGHNT and YYREEE (reference sequence). This CDR3 is 15 amino acids long. The V gene lost 5 bases and the J gene lost 4 bases, with 17 bases spanning the gap. CDR3 DNA sequence: TGTGCCAGCAGTTCTAGTGGGGGCCTTTCAGATACGCAGTATTTT. Translating it yields CASSSSGGLSDTQYF.

On this clonotype: This may stem from a read error, because a much larger clone lies one nucleotide away. The chain joins TRBV12-3 or TRBV12-4 to TRBJ2-3; TRBD2 aligns across 8 bases. The J segment lost 2 bases and the V segment lost 6 bases, leaving 10 bases of the junction unmatched. The length of the CDR3 is 16 residues. CDR3 DNA: TGTGCCAGCAGCTCAGGTGGCGGGGGGCACACAGATACGCAGTATTTT. Translating gives CASSSGGGGHTDTQYF.

The chain links TRBV11-2 to TRBJ2-6; D is uncertain. The germline V gene encodes CDR1 SGHAT and CDR2 FQNNGV. The CDR3 is made up of 15 amino acids. V gave up 4 bases and J gave up 0 bases, with 7 bases separating them. The CDR3 DNA follows: TGTGCCAGCAGCTCTTACACCTCTGGGGCCAACGTCCTGACTTTC. Translating gives CASSSYTSGANVLTF.

This clonotype came up a few times. V and J are TRBV7-9 and TRBJ2-5; possibly TRBD1 or TRBD2 for D (6 bases each). There are 16 residues in the CDR3. The V end lost 3 bases, the J end lost 0 bases, and 14 bases lay between the germline ends. Germline CDR1 is SEHNR and CDR2 is FQNEAQ (reference sequence). Written as DNA, the CDR3 is TGTGCCAGCAGCTTTCGGGAGACAGGAGACCAAGAGACCCAGTACTTC. It yields the protein CASSFRETGDQETQYF.

This clonotype was observed many times. The chain has TRBV7-8 and TRBJ2-3; 9 nucleotides agree with TRBD2. Trimming cost V 6 bases and J 2 bases; bases outside gene matches: 6. The CDR3 length is 15 residues. Germline lookup yields CDR1 SGHVS and CDR2 FQNEAQ. The CDR3 DNA reads as TGTGCCAGCAGGAAGAGCGGGGGGAACACAGATACGCAGTATTTT. Translation gives CASRKSGGNTDTQYF.